Described below is a single TCR beta chain sequence and its context. The sample comes from a study of OX40 agonist ivuxolimab in advanced cancers. Turning to the study itself: The drug used for patients, ivuxolimab, was an agonistic anti-OX40 (CD134) antibody. Prior anti-PD-1, anti-PD-L1 or anti-CTLA-4 therapy did not bar entry, and 40% had some.

Profiling relied on immunoSEQ multiplex PCR, and the TCRdb table lists in-frame clones only, not all of them. The sample consists of about 100,000 clones, roughly 90% of them appearing once. Germline V gives CDR1 MDHEN, CDR2 SYDVKM. CDR3 length: 16 amino acids. V lost 2 bases and J lost 1; bases outside the gene matches: 2. The sequence was collected from an adult with an advanced solid tumor such as melanoma, head and neck, liver or kidney cancer. The material was CD4+ or CD8+ T cells sorted from blood, obtained in a trial of the OX40 agonist ivuxolimab. The rearrangement joins TRBV28 to TRBJ2-7; TRBD2 aligns across 13 bases. CDR3 sequence (DNA): TGTGCCAGCAGTTTACGGACTAGCGGGAGTTCCTACGAGCAGTACTTC. Translating gives CASSLRTSGSSYEQYF. Variable domain in full (rest from reference TRBV28 and TRBJ2-7): DVKVTQSSRYLVKRTGEKVFLECVQDMDHENMFWYRQDPGLGLRLIYFSYDVKMKEKGDIPEGYSVSREKKERFSLILESASTNQTSMYLCASSLRTSGSSYEQYFGPGTRLTVT.